The rows below give T cell receptor beta chains drawn from one sample of a study of cytomegalovirus exposure and HLA in healthy donors. TCRdb's table, derived via immunoSEQ multiplex PCR, lists solely in-frame clones and lacks some. Of some 120,000 clones in the sample, roughly 90% were seen once. Material: PBMCs. Source of these receptors: a man in his thirties or forties in good health and CMV-seronegative. CDR3s include the opening cysteine and the closing phenylalanine or tryptophan. A D gene is named only where the DNA matches it firmly. Size is stated for part of the rows, as once, few or many counts, or as a class when the clone is expanded.

len: 15; j_gene: TRBJ1-1; abundance: NA; d_gene: TRBD1; v_gene: TRBV7-2; CDR3aa: CASRLTGGGNTEAFF; CDR3nt: TGTGCCAGCAGACTAACAGGGGGCGGGAACACTGAAGCTTTCTTT
len: 14; j_gene: TRBJ1-1; abundance: NA; d_gene: TRBD1; v_gene: TRBV5-4; CDR3aa: CASGETGGWTEAFF; CDR3nt: TGTGCCAGCGGCGAGACAGGGGGCTGGACTGAAGCTTTCTTT
len: 16; j_gene: TRBJ1-1; abundance: NA; d_gene: NA; v_gene: TRBV27; CDR3aa: CASSFQRTVVNTEAFF; CDR3nt: TGTGCCAGCAGTTTCCAACGGACAGTTGTGAACACTGAAGCTTTCTTT
len: 15; j_gene: TRBJ2-7; abundance: NA; d_gene: NA; v_gene: TRBV4-2; CDR3aa: CASSQAFREHGEQYF; CDR3nt: TGTGCCAGCAGCCAAGCCTTCCGGGAGCACGGCGAGCAGTACTTC
len: 15; j_gene: TRBJ2-1; abundance: NA; d_gene: NA; v_gene: TRBV15; CDR3aa: CATSRDRGLDNEQFF; CDR3nt: TGTGCCACCAGCAGAGATCGAGGGCTCGACAATGAGCAGTTCTTC
len: 14; j_gene: TRBJ2-1; abundance: NA; d_gene: NA; v_gene: TRBV30; CDR3aa: CAWSVWSVYNEQFF; CDR3nt: TGTGCCTGGAGTGTATGGTCAGTATACAATGAGCAGTTCTTC
len: 14; j_gene: TRBJ2-7; abundance: once; d_gene: NA; v_gene: TRBV5-1; CDR3aa: CASSVELRGRRQYF; CDR3nt: TGCGCCAGCAGCGTAGAGCTAAGGGGTCGGAGGCAGTACTTC
len: 14; j_gene: TRBJ2-1; abundance: NA; d_gene: NA; v_gene: TRBV4-2; CDR3aa: CASSRGSLPNEQFF; CDR3nt: TGTGCCAGCAGCCGCGGCTCCCTCCCCAATGAGCAGTTCTTC
len: 14; j_gene: TRBJ1-2; abundance: NA; d_gene: TRBD1; v_gene: TRBV7-2; CDR3aa: CASSLGGPGGSDTF; CDR3nt: TGTGCCAGCAGCTTAGGTGGGCCAGGGGGTAGTGACACCTTC
len: 13; j_gene: TRBJ1-3; abundance: NA; d_gene: NA; v_gene: TRBV5-1; CDR3aa: CASSLARSTHIYF; CDR3nt: TGCGCCAGCAGCTTGGCCCGGAGTACCCACATATATTTT
len: 21; j_gene: TRBJ1-1; abundance: NA; d_gene: NA; v_gene: TRBV10-3; CDR3aa: CAISETMTYRYRPGRDTEAFF; CDR3nt: TGTGCCATCAGTGAAACGATGACCTACCGGTATAGGCCAGGGAGGGACACTGAAGCTTTCTTT
len: 16; j_gene: TRBJ2-5; abundance: NA; d_gene: TRBD1; v_gene: TRBV18; CDR3aa: CASSPPWQGVEETQYF; CDR3nt: TGTGCCAGCTCACCACCGTGGCAGGGGGTGGAGGAGACCCAGTACTTC
len: 15; j_gene: TRBJ2-7; abundance: few; d_gene: TRBD1; v_gene: TRBV5-5; CDR3aa: CASSRDRDRLREQYF; CDR3nt: TGTGCCAGCAGCCGGGACCGGGACAGGCTGAGAGAGCAGTACTTC
len: 14; j_gene: TRBJ2-7; abundance: NA; d_gene: NA; v_gene: TRBV6-5; CDR3aa: CASSYGGLIHEQYF; CDR3nt: TGTGCCAGCAGTTACGGGGGGTTAATACACGAGCAGTACTTC
len: 16; j_gene: TRBJ2-7; abundance: NA; d_gene: NA; v_gene: TRBV27; CDR3aa: CASSFVTGMSSYEQYF; CDR3nt: TGTGCCAGCAGTTTCGTAACAGGGATGAGCTCCTACGAGCAGTACTTC
len: 15; j_gene: TRBJ2-2; abundance: NA; d_gene: TRBD2; v_gene: TRBV15; CDR3aa: CATSRGLATAGELFF; CDR3nt: TGTGCCACCAGCAGAGGACTAGCTACCGCCGGGGAGCTGTTTTTT
len: 11; j_gene: TRBJ1-2; abundance: NA; d_gene: NA; v_gene: TRBV7-7; CDR3aa: CASSLYREGTF; CDR3nt: TGTGCCAGCAGCTTATACAGGGAAGGCACCTTC
len: 15; j_gene: TRBJ1-1; abundance: NA; d_gene: NA; v_gene: TRBV5-4; CDR3aa: CASSFGGGAYTEAFF; CDR3nt: TGTGCCAGCAGCTTCGGGGGGGGCGCATACACTGAAGCTTTCTTT
len: 17; j_gene: TRBJ2-7; abundance: NA; d_gene: TRBD2; v_gene: TRBV4-2; CDR3aa: CASSPDSSGGPGYEQYF; CDR3nt: TGTGCCAGCAGCCCGGATTCTAGCGGAGGGCCCGGGTACGAGCAGTACTTC
len: 11; j_gene: TRBJ2-1; abundance: NA; d_gene: NA; v_gene: TRBV29-1; CDR3aa: CSVRAFNEQFF; CDR3nt: TGCAGCGTTAGAGCCTTCAATGAGCAGTTCTTC
len: 13; j_gene: TRBJ1-2; abundance: NA; d_gene: NA; v_gene: TRBV29-1; CDR3aa: CSVYRVVDYGYTF; CDR3nt: TGCAGCGTGTACAGGGTCGTGGACTATGGCTACACCTTC
len: 16; j_gene: TRBJ2-1; abundance: once; d_gene: NA; v_gene: TRBV5-6; CDR3aa: CASSLLGGSSYNEQFF; CDR3nt: TGTGCCAGCAGCTTGTTAGGGGGAAGCTCCTACAATGAGCAGTTCTTC
len: 15; j_gene: TRBJ2-7; abundance: few; d_gene: TRBD1; v_gene: TRBV19; CDR3aa: CASSVSTGGEYEQYF; CDR3nt: TGTGCCAGTAGTGTTTCGACAGGGGGCGAGTACGAGCAGTACTTC
len: 16; j_gene: TRBJ2-2; abundance: NA; d_gene: NA; v_gene: TRBV7-2; CDR3aa: CASSLAGLLNTGELFF; CDR3nt: TGTGCCAGCAGCTTAGCGGGGCTTCTGAACACCGGGGAGCTGTTTTTT
len: 13; j_gene: TRBJ1-1; abundance: NA; d_gene: NA; v_gene: TRBV6-4; CDR3aa: CASSVQENTEAFF; CDR3nt: TGTGCCAGCAGTGTCCAGGAGAACACTGAAGCTTTCTTT
len: 12; j_gene: TRBJ2-7; abundance: NA; d_gene: NA; v_gene: TRBV5-1; CDR3aa: CASSFDSYEQYF; CDR3nt: TGCGCCAGCAGCTTTGACAGCTACGAGCAGTACTTC
len: 14; j_gene: TRBJ1-1; abundance: NA; d_gene: NA; v_gene: TRBV5-1; CDR3aa: CASSLGDFRNGAFF; CDR3nt: TGCGCCAGCAGCTTGGGGGACTTTAGAAACGGGGCTTTCTTT
len: 15; j_gene: TRBJ1-1; abundance: NA; d_gene: NA; v_gene: TRBV27; CDR3aa: CASSFGRGPNTEAFF; CDR3nt: TGTGCCAGCAGTTTCGGGAGGGGCCCGAACACTGAAGCTTTCTTT
len: 16; j_gene: TRBJ2-4; abundance: NA; d_gene: TRBD2; v_gene: TRBV5-6; CDR3aa: CASSSLTSGSQNIQYF; CDR3nt: TGTGCCAGCAGCTCGTTGACTAGCGGGAGCCAAAACATTCAGTACTTC
len: 13; j_gene: TRBJ2-3; abundance: NA; d_gene: NA; v_gene: TRBV5-6; CDR3aa: CASSRDSTDTQYF; CDR3nt: TGTGCCAGCAGCCGGGACTCCACAGATACGCAGTATTTT
len: 15; j_gene: TRBJ2-2; abundance: NA; d_gene: TRBD1; v_gene: TRBV30; CDR3aa: CAWKQGSRDTGELFF; CDR3nt: TGTGCCTGGAAACAGGGGTCGCGGGACACCGGGGAGCTGTTTTTT
len: 13; j_gene: TRBJ2-7; abundance: NA; d_gene: NA; v_gene: TRBV9; CDR3aa: CASSGGSGYEQYF; CDR3nt: TGTGCCAGCAGCGGCGGTAGCGGCTACGAGCAGTACTTC
len: 15; j_gene: TRBJ1-1; abundance: NA; d_gene: TRBD1; v_gene: TRBV19; CDR3aa: CASNEWDRGYTEAFF; CDR3nt: TGTGCCAGTAATGAATGGGACAGGGGTTACACTGAAGCTTTCTTT
len: 16; j_gene: TRBJ2-7; abundance: NA; d_gene: TRBD2; v_gene: TRBV6-6; CDR3aa: CASSSFPGTSADEQYF; CDR3nt: TGTGCCAGCAGTTCCTTTCCTGGGACTAGCGCCGACGAGCAGTACTTC
len: 14; j_gene: TRBJ1-5; abundance: NA; d_gene: TRBD1; v_gene: TRBV30; CDR3aa: CAWSAGQGYQPQHF; CDR3nt: TGTGCCTGGAGTGCCGGACAGGGTTATCAGCCCCAGCATTTT
len: 17; j_gene: TRBJ1-5; abundance: NA; d_gene: NA; v_gene: TRBV19; CDR3aa: CASTQSGGRLSNQPQHF; CDR3nt: TGTGCCAGTACTCAGAGCGGGGGAAGGTTGAGCAATCAGCCCCAGCATTTT
len: 16; j_gene: TRBJ2-7; abundance: NA; d_gene: NA; v_gene: TRBV12-5; CDR3aa: CASGFTSEGRAGEQYF; CDR3nt: TGTGCTAGTGGTTTCACCTCGGAGGGTAGGGCGGGGGAGCAGTACTTC
len: 14; j_gene: TRBJ2-7; abundance: NA; d_gene: TRBD1; v_gene: TRBV5-1; CDR3aa: CASTPTGAAYEQYF; CDR3nt: TGCGCCAGCACCCCGACAGGGGCCGCCTACGAGCAGTACTTC
len: 15; j_gene: TRBJ2-3; abundance: NA; d_gene: TRBD2; v_gene: TRBV5-6; CDR3aa: CASSVPLAGGDTQYF; CDR3nt: TGTGCCAGCAGCGTACCACTAGCGGGAGGGGATACGCAGTATTTT
len: 12; j_gene: TRBJ1-1; abundance: NA; d_gene: NA; v_gene: TRBV5-3; CDR3aa: CARSLVPGCAFF; CDR3nt: TGTGCCAGAAGCTTGGTCCCAGGTTGCGCTTTCTTT
len: 16; j_gene: TRBJ2-1; abundance: NA; d_gene: TRBD2; v_gene: TRBV9; CDR3aa: CASSVEGGSSYNEQFF; CDR3nt: TGTGCCAGCAGCGTAGAGGGCGGGAGCTCCTACAATGAGCAGTTCTTC
len: 12; j_gene: TRBJ2-1; abundance: few; d_gene: NA; v_gene: TRBV5-1; CDR3aa: CASSIQGNEQFF; CDR3nt: TGCGCCAGCAGCATACAGGGCAATGAGCAGTTCTTC
len: 13; j_gene: TRBJ1-1; abundance: NA; d_gene: TRBD1; v_gene: TRBV27; CDR3aa: CASSQGGEAEAFF; CDR3nt: TGTGCCAGCAGCCAGGGGGGTGAGGCTGAAGCTTTCTTT
len: 20; j_gene: TRBJ2-1; abundance: NA; d_gene: TRBD2; v_gene: TRBV27; CDR3aa: CASSLLPGLAELNRYNEQFF; CDR3nt: TGTGCCAGCAGCCTTCTCCCGGGACTAGCGGAGTTAAACAGGTACAATGAGCAGTTCTTC
len: 14; j_gene: TRBJ2-5; abundance: NA; d_gene: NA; v_gene: TRBV5-1; CDR3aa: CASTQDRAGETQYF; CDR3nt: TGCGCCAGCACCCAAGACAGGGCGGGGGAGACCCAGTACTTC
len: 16; j_gene: TRBJ2-3; abundance: NA; d_gene: NA; v_gene: TRBV25-1; CDR3aa: CASSQPPGLGTDTQYF; CDR3nt: TGTGCCAGCAGTCAACCCCCAGGGTTGGGCACAGATACGCAGTATTTT
len: 14; j_gene: TRBJ1-2; abundance: NA; d_gene: TRBD1; v_gene: TRBV2; CDR3aa: CASSVGQGDYGYTF; CDR3nt: TGTGCCAGCAGTGTTGGACAGGGGGACTATGGCTACACCTTC
len: 14; j_gene: TRBJ2-6; abundance: NA; d_gene: NA; v_gene: TRBV5-4; CDR3aa: CASTTPSGANVLTF; CDR3nt: TGTGCCAGCACCACTCCCTCTGGGGCCAACGTCCTGACTTTC
len: 12; j_gene: TRBJ2-1; abundance: NA; d_gene: NA; v_gene: TRBV7-2; CDR3aa: CASSPPSHEQFF; CDR3nt: TGTGCCAGCAGCCCCCCTAGCCATGAGCAGTTCTTC
len: 14; j_gene: TRBJ2-1; abundance: NA; d_gene: NA; v_gene: TRBV29-1; CDR3aa: CSASRPSRWKEQFF; CDR3nt: TGCAGCGCTAGCAGGCCCTCTCGGTGGAAGGAGCAGTTCTTC